This TCR beta chain originates from a study of T cells after yellow fever vaccination (dated by TCRdb to the late 2010s). General notes on the study: The SMART-Seq v4 Ultra Low Input RNA kit was used to prepare libraries from fractions with low cell numbers. To track T-cell clones before and after primary and booster YFV17D yellow fever vaccination, bulk TCR alpha and beta repertoires were sequenced longitudinally. Two healthy male donors, one aged 18 to 29 and one aged 30 to 39 years, were included in the cohort. Blood was drawn at multiple timepoints before and after primary and secondary immunization, with bulk PBMC replicates and cell subsets isolated.

The germline V gene encodes CDR1 DFQATT and CDR2 SNEGSKA (reference sequence). Ends trimmed: V by 2 bases, J by 2 bases; bases unmatched to a gene: 3. From the cysteine up to the phenylalanine, the CDR3 has a length of 14 residues. Here the CDR3 DNA is all that survives: 42 bases in frame from base 1. Paper-wide results and their limitations: After the booster, most of the clones that had expanded following primary vaccination were detected again (approximately 95% of CD4 and more than 85% of CD8), which suggests that memory was broadly maintained. The secondary T-cell response was weaker than the primary response but faster, peaking on day 5 instead of day 15. Computational filtering was needed because FACS-sorted repertoires could contain abundant contaminating clonotypes from the bulk population. A small share of clonotypes occurred in both CD4 and CD8 compartments, likely arising from convergent recombination. Because the study included only a couple of donors, the extent to which the findings can be generalized is limited.

TCR cDNA was synthesized by 5'RACE template switching, through which a universal primer site and unique molecular identifiers were introduced. cDNA synthesis was primed from both the TCR alpha and TCR beta constant segments. Library amplification involved two PCR steps, and the second step added sample barcodes and sequencing adapters. Sequencing of libraries was done on Illumina HiSeq 2500 (2x100 bp) or NovaSeq (2x150 bp). As for how the authors treated the data: MIGEC was used to demultiplex reads and collapse the reads into UMI consensus sequences, and MiXCR was used for V(D)J alignment. Clonotypes responding to the vaccine were identified with edgeR on replicate PBMC samples, with the criteria of FDR below 0.01 and a log2 fold change above 5 up to day 15. Each bulk clonotype received a CD4 or CD8 identity based on whether the sequenced CD4 or CD8 repertoire contained that clonotype at higher abundance. The public reads were run again by TCRdb, first through fastp at Q25 and then through MiXCR, and only productive beta chains were kept. Rows are unified per CDR3 protein, each entry keeping the most common DNA and genes. TCRdb, rather than the study authors, made the V and J calls. The sample data list 600,000 to 750,000 distinct CDR3 sequences, and 9% to 15% of these were observed just once. The top ten hold under 15% of the sample.

The treatment or condition label of this sample denotes: live attenuated yellow fever vaccine strain. At every blood-draw timepoint, two biological replicates of bulk PBMCs were collected. PBMCs were isolated from peripheral blood using a standard Ficoll-Paque protocol. RNA was extracted with TriZol from bulk PBMCs, CD4 and CD8 fractions, and dextramer-positive and dextramer-negative fractions. Notes on this clonotype: The antigen it binds to is not known. Per-base quality was not reported, and no clone a single base away is much larger than it.

The material sequenced was PBMCs, taken on the day of the yellow fever booster vaccination. Recombination joined TRBV20-1 with TRBJ2-7, and TRBD2 matches 10 of the central bases. The TCR sequence derives from a man aged 30-40 years who received the YFV17D yellow fever vaccine. The CDR3 region: CSARPTSGAYEQYF. The nucleotides are TGCAGTGCTAGACCTACTAGCGGGGCCTACGAGCAGTACTTC.